This entry concerns a single T cell receptor beta chain. Its antigen is still unknown. Per-base quality was not reported, and no clone a single base away is much larger than it. This sample was taken from a study of blood T cell repertoires in COVID-19 (dated by TCRdb to 2020 to 2022). Notes on the research overall: Collaborator samples came from the United States, Italy and Spain and covered acute and convalescent phases of COVID-19. The prospective study material was composed of cDNA or gDNA derived from T cells, B-cell-depleted T cells, or PBMCs. Deeply sampled blood TCRbeta repertoires from subjects exposed to, actively infected with, or recovered from COVID-19 were included in the dataset. A freely available public database, intended as a resource for researchers studying the immune response to SARS-CoV-2, is where the repertoires were released. Samples came from the ongoing ImmuneRACE study (first 160 participants) plus 1,254 subjects from 6 global collaborators. Sample metadata almost always included a de-identified subject ID, COVID-19 status, age in years and sex. Where available, HLA class I and class II types were obtained from metadata supplied by the sample provider rather than from assay-based typing. What the authors observed across the whole study: The amount of clinical and demographic metadata varied by source and participant and was provided uncurated.

TCRbeta CDR3 regions were amplified from genomic DNA by means of the immunoSEQ Assay, a bias-controlled multiplex PCR. The authors' analysis ran thus. Within the assay, amplification of reference gene primers was used to estimate how many nucleated cells each sample contained. To quantify the absolute abundance of each unique TCRbeta CDR3 rearrangement, sequence reads were collapsed and filtered. For each sample, productive Simpson clonality was calculated as the square root of Simpson's diversity index over productive rearrangements. TCRdb holds this immuneACCESS table with in-frame rearrangements only. Some clones are missing; in checked studies, unresolved V genes explain under half, and the rest has no known cause. The DNA gave D and trimming, while V, J and clone size come from that table. The sample table lists 490,000 or so clones, roughly 90% of them with a count of one. 1.8% of the sample rests with the top ten.

The CDR3 spans 15 residues, from the cysteine through the phenylalanine. Only the CDR3 portion is preserved as DNA: 45 bases, with reading frame beginning at the first base. From the germline V gene, CDR1 is KGHSH and CDR2 is LQKENI. For this chain, trimming is 4 bases at the V end and 4 bases at the J end, and the number of junction bases without a gene match is 7. In the prospective study, participants were about 18 to 95 years old, resided in about two dozen geographic areas of the United States, and were enrolled through a virtual design. Cohort assignment in the prospective study relied on participant-reported clinical history from a screening survey and a study questionnaire. Recovered participants in ImmuneRACE Cohort 3 were defined as having two consecutive negative NP/OP PCR tests, clearance from a healthcare professional, or resolution of symptoms. In the prospective study, mobile phlebotomists collected whole blood, serum and a nasopharyngeal or oropharyngeal swab from each participant. Additional blood draws and questionnaires over an approximately two-month period could optionally be provided by prospective study participants. Before DNA extraction, blood samples from the prospective study were shipped at room temperature or frozen.

Material for sequencing was PBMCs or T cells enriched from blood (not recorded which). In this chain, TRBV18 is recombined with TRBJ1-3, with 7 middle bases fitting TRBD1. This sequence was found in a woman between 40 and 50 years old who had recovered from COVID-19. The CDR3 has the sequence CASSLPGTAGNTIYF. The sequenced DNA is TGTGCCAGCTCACTCCCCGGGACAGCCGGAAACACCATATATTTT.